The sequence of this T cell receptor (beta chain) was determined in a study (dated by TCRdb to 2012 to 2014). With regard to this clonotype: No antigen is known for it. A much more abundant neighbour one base away suggests this may be a read error.

V lost 1 base and J lost 1 base; the stretch between them is 10 bases long. There are 14 amino acids in the CDR3, from cysteine to phenylalanine inclusive. Left in the record is the CDR3 DNA by itself, 42 bases read in frame from the first base. Taken from the germline V gene (reference sequence), the CDR1 and CDR2 loops are DFQATT and SNEGSKA. The instrument was an Illumina Genome Analyzer IIx. TCRdb cleaned the public reads at Q25 with fastp, built clones with MiXCR and kept in-frame beta chains. One record per CDR3 amino acid sequence lists the most common genes and DNA. Within this sample are nearly 15,000 distinct CDR3 sequences, with around 35% of them counted one time only. Of the sample, about 16% is held by the ten largest clones.

The chain couples TRBV20-1 to TRBJ1-1, with an unclear D gene assignment. The sample was blood. The clonotype was recovered from a human donor. In nucleotides, the sequence is TGCAGTGCTAGAGGCGCACACCAGAACACTGAAGCTTTCTTT. Translated, this gives CSARGAHQNTEAFF.